These T cell receptor beta chains were read from a single sample in a study of blood T cell repertoires in COVID-19. Sequencing used immunoSEQ multiplex PCR; TCRdb keeps in-frame clones, though not all of them. The sample has approximately 40,000 clones; approximately 90% are singletons. The sequenced sample consisted of peripheral blood. All receptors derive from a man aged 50 to 59 in a cohort sampled during active COVID-19. The CDR3 runs from the conserved cysteine through the conserved F or W. The D gene is left open where the match is weak. Size is omitted from some rows. Given values are once, few, many or a class for expanded clones.

V	size	D	J	CDR3	DNA
TRBV28	once	-	TRBJ2-1	CASSFQFHEQFF	TGTGCCAGCAGTTTTCAGTTCCATGAGCAGTTCTTC
TRBV13	-	TRBD2	TRBJ2-5	CASSSVSVRAGDQETQYF	TGTGCCAGCAGCTCCGTCTCTGTTAGAGCGGGAGATCAAGAGACCCAGTACTTC
TRBV3-1/TRBV3-2	-	-	TRBJ2-1	CASSPGLNSYNEQFF	TGTGCCAGCAGCCCGGGACTGAACTCCTACAATGAGCAGTTCTTC
TRBV6-2/TRBV6-3	few	-	TRBJ2-6	CASSYSGVYGANVLTF	TGTGCCAGCAGTTATTCGGGGGTTTACGGGGCCAACGTCCTGACTTTC
TRBV27	-	-	TRBJ2-7	CASGRVGGYEQYF	TGTGCCAGCGGTCGGGTAGGGGGCTACGAGCAGTACTTC
TRBV7-9	-	TRBD2	TRBJ2-1	CASSLAGEVDEQFF	TGTGCCAGCAGTTTAGCGGGAGAAGTAGATGAGCAGTTCTTC
TRBV5-6	-	-	TRBJ2-7	CASNQDSLPYEQYF	TGTGCCAGCAACCAGGACAGTTTGCCCTACGAGCAGTACTTC
TRBV7-9	-	TRBD1	TRBJ1-5	CASSLGYPGGGNQPQHF	TGTGCCAGCAGCTTAGGGTATCCAGGGGGTGGCAATCAGCCCCAGCATTTT
TRBV29-1	-	TRBD2	TRBJ2-4	CSVRTSGVKSKNIQYF	TGCAGCGTCCGGACTAGCGGGGTGAAGTCCAAAAACATTCAGTACTTC
TRBV11-3	-	TRBD1	TRBJ2-7	CASSLHSTGGRYEQYF	TGTGCCAGCAGCTTACATTCGACAGGGGGCAGATACGAGCAGTACTTC
TRBV30	-	-	TRBJ1-2	CAWSVQNYGYTF	TGTGCCTGGAGTGTACAGAACTATGGCTACACCTTC
TRBV5-6	few	TRBD1	TRBJ1-2	CASSLGALRDRGYGYTF	TGTGCCAGCAGCTTAGGCGCCCTCCGGGACAGGGGCTATGGCTACACCTTC
TRBV6-4	-	TRBD2	TRBJ2-3	CASTQPGLGSADTQYF	TGTGCCAGCACTCAACCGGGACTAGGGTCGGCAGATACGCAGTATTTT
TRBV5-1	-	-	TRBJ1-2	CASQRAVF	TGCGCCAGCCAGAGAGCGGTCTTC
TRBV7-8	-	-	TRBJ2-2	CASSLVGAGELFF	TGTGCCAGCAGCTTAGTCGGAGCCGGGGAGCTGTTTTTT
TRBV9	-	TRBD2	TRBJ2-7	CASSIRTSGGVGEQYF	TGTGCCAGCAGCATCCGGACTAGCGGGGGGGTCGGTGAGCAGTACTTC
TRBV7-2	-	TRBD2	TRBJ2-2	CASSPGLAYSGELFF	TGTGCCAGCAGCCCGGGACTAGCTTACTCCGGGGAGCTGTTTTTT
TRBV3-1/TRBV3-2	-	-	TRBJ2-2	CASSPQRPGELFF	TGTGCCAGCAGTCCTCAGAGGCCCGGGGAGCTGTTTTTT
TRBV19	-	-	TRBJ1-1	CASSIGAERAFF	TGTGCCAGTAGTATAGGGGCTGAGCGGGCTTTCTTT
TRBV19	-	TRBD2	TRBJ2-1	CASSIPGLAGVTSYNEQFF	TGTGCCAGTAGTATTCCAGGACTAGCGGGGGTTACCTCCTACAATGAGCAGTTCTTC
TRBV5-1	-	TRBD1	TRBJ1-1	CASIRSPGQAYTEAFF	TGCGCCAGCATTCGGAGTCCGGGACAGGCGTACACTGAAGCTTTCTTT
TRBV11-1	-	-	TRBJ1-6	CASSTVRGENSPLHF	TGTGCCAGCAGCACCGTCCGGGGGGAGAATTCACCCCTCCACTTT
TRBV11-2	-	-	TRBJ2-2	CASSAGSSNTGELFF	TGTGCCAGCAGCGCCGGGTCGTCGAACACCGGGGAGCTGTTTTTT
TRBV27	-	-	TRBJ2-7	CASSLDSLTSSYEQYF	TGTGCCAGCAGTTTAGACAGTCTCACAAGCTCCTACGAGCAGTACTTC
TRBV19	-	-	TRBJ2-1	CASSIGRSSYNEQFF	TGTGCCAGTAGTATCGGTAGGAGCTCCTACAATGAGCAGTTCTTC
TRBV2	-	-	TRBJ2-5	CAYTPRVFEETQYF	TGTGCCTATACCCCCCGAGTCTTCGAAGAGACCCAGTACTTC
TRBV11-3	-	-	TRBJ1-1	CASTPRGTSMNTEAFF	TGTGCCAGCACCCCCCGAGGGACAAGCATGAACACTGAAGCTTTCTTT
TRBV19	-	TRBD1	TRBJ1-1	CASSYGQGASAFF	TGTGCCAGTAGCTACGGACAGGGGGCATCAGCTTTCTTT
TRBV4-3	few	-	TRBJ2-1	CASSQDDRYNEQFF	TGCGCCAGCAGCCAGGATGACAGGTACAATGAGCAGTTCTTC
TRBV7-9	once	TRBD1	TRBJ1-2	CASSLSRMGQGKAGYTF	TGTGCCAGCAGCTTATCGAGGATGGGACAGGGAAAGGCGGGCTACACCTTC
TRBV30	-	TRBD1	TRBJ1-6	CAWTDRDSPLHF	TGTGCCTGGACGGACAGGGACTCACCCCTCCACTTT
TRBV6-5	-	-	TRBJ1-6	CASSYRTVFYNSPLHF	TGTGCCAGCAGTTACAGGACAGTCTTTTATAATTCACCCCTCCACTTT
TRBV6-5	few	TRBD1	TRBJ1-5	CASSSTRTGWSQPQHF	TGTGCCAGCAGTTCGACCCGGACAGGGTGGTCTCAGCCCCAGCATTTT
TRBV9	-	-	TRBJ2-6	CASTGAGANVLTF	TGTGCCAGCACAGGGGCTGGGGCCAACGTCCTGACTTTC
TRBV11-2	many	TRBD2	TRBJ2-1	CASSLGLAEYNEQFF	TGTGCCAGCAGCTTAGGACTAGCGGAGTACAATGAGCAGTTCTTC
TRBV4-3	-	-	TRBJ2-7	CASSQDGAYEQYF	TGCGCCAGCAGCCAAGACGGGGCCTACGAGCAGTACTTC
TRBV4-3	-	-	TRBJ2-3	CASSQRSTDTQYF	TGCGCCAGCAGCCAGCGCAGCACAGATACGCAGTATTTT
TRBV24-1	-	-	TRBJ2-3	CATSDLSRGSTDTQYF	TGTGCCACCAGTGATTTGTCGCGGGGAAGCACAGATACGCAGTATTTT
TRBV4-1	once	-	TRBJ2-7	CASSQEGYRAYEQYF	TGCGCCAGCAGCCAAGAGGGCTACCGAGCCTACGAGCAGTACTTC
TRBV10-1	-	-	TRBJ2-2	CASSESSGGAGELFF	TGCGCCAGCAGTGAGTCATCCGGGGGAGCCGGGGAGCTGTTTTTT
TRBV11-2	-	TRBD1	TRBJ2-7	CASSLYGGQAYEQYF	TGTGCCAGCAGCTTATATGGTGGACAGGCCTACGAGCAGTACTTC
TRBV27	-	-	TRBJ1-4	CASKGATNEKLFF	TGTGCCAGCAAAGGGGCTACTAATGAAAAACTGTTTTTT
TRBV14	-	-	TRBJ1-3	CASSPGFSGNTIYF	TGTGCCAGCAGCCCCGGGTTCTCTGGAAACACCATATATTTT
TRBV7-2	-	-	TRBJ2-2	CASSSSPAGELFF	TGTGCCAGCAGCTCCTCCCCTGCCGGGGAGCTGTTTTTT
TRBV7-9	-	TRBD2	TRBJ2-1	CASSPSGGFDEQFF	TGTGCCAGCAGCCCGAGCGGGGGCTTCGATGAGCAGTTCTTC
TRBV28	once	TRBD1	TRBJ2-5	CASTRQGTETQYF	TGTGCCAGCACTCGACAGGGGACGGAGACCCAGTACTTC
TRBV2	-	-	TRBJ2-7	CASLRGRWQFEQYF	TGTGCCAGCCTCAGGGGGAGGTGGCAATTTGAGCAGTACTTC
TRBV7-2	-	TRBD1	TRBJ1-2	CASSQPPGTAPNGYTF	TGTGCCAGCAGCCAACCCCCCGGGACAGCCCCCAATGGCTACACCTTC
TRBV6-5	once	-	TRBJ1-4	CASSYSSGGKLFF	TGTGCCAGCAGTTACTCCAGCGGGGGAAAACTGTTTTTT
TRBV6-5	-	-	TRBJ2-5	CASSYSGGETQYF	TGTGCCAGCAGTTACTCAGGAGGAGAGACCCAGTACTTC
TRBV9	-	-	TRBJ2-7	CASSRGISYEQYF	TGTGCCAGCAGCCGGGGAATTTCCTACGAGCAGTACTTC
TRBV6-6	-	TRBD2	TRBJ2-1	CASSLGLAASSYNEQFF	TGTGCCAGCAGTCTTGGACTAGCGGCAAGCTCCTACAATGAGCAGTTCTTC
TRBV28	-	-	TRBJ1-1	CASSLPEGTEAFF	TGTGCCAGCAGTCTCCCTGAGGGAACTGAAGCTTTCTTT
TRBV10-1	-	TRBD1	TRBJ2-1	CASSGTGGGKSGEQFF	TGCGCCAGCAGTGGGACAGGGGGAGGTAAGTCGGGTGAGCAGTTCTTC
TRBV5-6	-	-	TRBJ1-5	CASSLAGNQPQHF	TGTGCCAGCAGCTTGGCAGGGAATCAGCCCCAGCATTTT
TRBV29-1	-	TRBD1	TRBJ1-2	CSAQYTGTGNAYYGYTF	TGCAGCGCCCAATACACCGGGACAGGGAACGCGTACTATGGCTACACCTTC